These 15 T cell receptor beta chains were sequenced from one sample in a study of cytomegalovirus exposure and HLA in healthy donors. PCR used 60 Vbeta primers and 13 Jbeta primers. Here immunoSEQ multiplex PCR was the method, and the copy in TCRdb shows in-frame clones only, minus some. Of about 180,000 clones listed, 82% are singletons. The sample taken for sequencing was PBMCs. Receptors originate from a man in his forties in good health and CMV-seronegative.

The chain uses TRBV11-3 and TRBJ1-1; D is undetermined. Between the trimmed V and J ends, which lost 1 base and 7 bases, there was a span of 10 bases. Germline assignment: CDR1 SGHNT and CDR2 YENEEA. CDR3 length equals 13 residues. CDR3 DNA: TGTGCCAGCAGCTTAGGAGAGGGCCTTGAAGCTTTCTTT. It yields the protein CASSLGEGLEAFF. Full variable domain (outside the CDR3, taken from reference TRBV11-3 and TRBJ1-1): EAGVVQSPRYKIIEKKQPVAFWCNPISGHNTLYWYLQNLGQGPELLIRYENEEAVDDSQLPKDRFSAERLKGVDSTLKIQPAELGDSAVYLCASSLGEGLEAFFGQGTRLTVV.

The DNA of the CDR3 is TGTGCCAGCAGAACCATAGCCTTTTCCTGGAACACAGATACGCAGTATTTT. Encoded protein: CASRTIAFSWNTDTQYF. The J gene is TRBJ2-3, the V gene TRBV21-1; TRBD2, the D gene given by the table, was not confirmed from the DNA. TRBV21-1 is termed a pseudogene. This CDR3 region has 17 residues.

This clone came up a few times. This chain uses TRBV11-2 with TRBJ2-2, with 8 bases lining up with TRBD2. The CDR3 is 15 amino acids. Germline V gene sequence: CDR1 SGHAT, CDR2 FQNNGV. With V trimmed by 3 bases and J by 4 bases, 4 bases remained unmatched. The CDR3 reads CASSFTLAATGELFF. DNA of the CDR3: TGTGCCAGCAGCTTTACACTAGCGGCCACCGGGGAGCTGTTTTTT.

The chain employs TRBV14 and TRBJ2-3, with D uncertain. Trimming cost V 0 bases and J 3 bases, with 13 bases left between them. The CDR3 length is 16 residues. Germline assignment: CDR1 SGHDN and CDR2 FVKESK. As DNA, the CDR3 is TGTGCCAGCAGCCAAGAATGGGCGATAAGAACAGATACGCAGTATTTT. It encodes CASSQEWAIRTDTQYF.

Turning to this clone: Additional DNA sequences in this sample encode the identical CDR3. The chain uses TRBV27 and TRBJ2-7, with 9 bases fitting TRBD2. The length of the CDR3 is 14 residues. CDR1 is MNHEY and CDR2 is SMNVEV in the germline V gene (reference sequence). With V trimmed by 2 bases and J by 4 bases, 3 bases remained unmatched. This CDR3 is CASSLAGGPYEQYF. CDR3 nucleotide sequence: TGTGCCAGCAGTTTAGCGGGAGGGCCTTACGAGCAGTACTTC.

This clone was counted a few times. This rearrangement joins TRBV27 to TRBJ2-7; D might be TRBD2 (7 bases). Per germline, CDR1 MNHEY and CDR2 SMNVEV (reference sequence). V gave up 5 bases and J gave up 1 base, with 15 bases separating them. CDR3 size: 15 residues. CDR3 sequence reads: CASSPRGGRSYEQYF. The CDR3 DNA reads TGTGCCAGCAGTCCGAGGGGGGGCCGGTCCTACGAGCAGTACTTC.

The chain recombines TRBV20-1 with TRBJ2-1; D gene ambiguous. Germline V gene data show CDR1 as DFQATT and CDR2 as SNEGSKA (reference sequence). The CDR3 is 11 amino acids. Trimming pared 4 bases from V and 10 bases from J, leaving 11 bases between. CDR3 sequence: CSANPRREQFF. CDR3 DNA: TGCAGTGCTAACCCCCGTAGAGAGCAGTTCTTC.

The CDR3 spells CASSPRTRTSGSYEQYF. CDR3 nucleotides: TGTGCCAGCAGCCCCCGTACGAGGACTAGCGGGAGTTACGAGCAGTACTTC. The chain links TRBV7-8 to TRBJ2-7; TRBD2 matches 13 bases. Germline trimming cut 5 bases from V and 4 bases from J; bases unmatched to any gene: 11. Germline CDR1 SGHVS, CDR2 FQNEAQ. This CDR3 has 17 residues.

The rearrangement links TRBV4-1 to TRBJ1-5; the D gene is possibly TRBD1 (5 bases). The germline gives CDR1 MGHRA, CDR2 YSYEKL. Trimming took off 0 bases at V and 7 bases at J, with 19 bases between the two ends. This CDR3 comprises 17 residues. This chain's CDR3 is CASSQDTVRVLGQPQHF. DNA for the CDR3: TGCGCCAGCAGCCAAGATACGGTCAGGGTCCTAGGACAGCCCCAGCATTTT.

The chain has TRBV6-1 and TRBJ2-2; a possible D gene is TRBD1 (5 bases). The CDR3 totals 13 residues. With 8 bases removed from V and 7 bases from J, the gap between germline ends came to 14 bases. In germline, CDR1 is MNHNS, CDR2 SASEGT. The CDR3 DNA follows: TGTGCCAGCCGAATTGACAGATTCGGGGAGCTGTTTTTT. Protein product: CASRIDRFGELFF.

The chain links TRBV9 to TRBJ1-6; D is unclear. The germline CDR1 and CDR2 sequences are SGDLS and YYNGEE. CDR3 size: 14 residues. V lost 4 bases and J lost 10, with 15 bases in between. The DNA of the CDR3 is TGTGCCAGCAGCCCACCCGGGGTCATCTCACCCCTCCACTTT. Its translation is CASSPPGVISPLHF. The full variable domain, with the rest looked up from reference TRBV9 and TRBJ1-6, is DSGVTQTPKHLITATGQRVTLRCSPRSGDLSVYWYQQSLDQGLQFLIQYYNGEERAKGNILERFSAQQFPDLHSELNLSSLELGDSALYFCASSPPGVISPLHFGNGTRLTVT.

This sequence joins TRBV11-1 and TRBJ2-7, with 10 nucleotides matching TRBD2. Germline trimming cut 3 bases from V and 4 bases from J; bases unmatched to any gene: 9. Per germline, CDR1 SGHAT and CDR2 FQDESV (reference sequence). The length of the CDR3 is 16 residues. DNA of the CDR3: TGTGCCAGCAGCTTGGTGGGTAGCGGGGGGATGTACGAGCAGTACTTC. The encoded protein is CASSLVGSGGMYEQYF.

This chain links TRBV28 with TRBJ1-3; TRBD1 agrees at 7 bases. The germline gives CDR1 MDHEN, CDR2 SYDVKM. The CDR3 runs 21 residues. Germline trimming cut 10 bases from V and 0 bases from J; bases unmatched to any gene: 27. The CDR3 DNA reads TGTGCCACCCGAAAACGAATAAGGACAGGCTTGACTACTTCCTCTGGAAACACCATATATTTT. Translation gives CATRKRIRTGLTTSSGNTIYF.

This chain links TRBV6-1 with TRBJ1-1; D might be TRBD1 (5 bases). In germline, CDR1 is MNHNS, CDR2 SASEGT. V was shortened by 1 base and J by 8 bases, with 11 bases between the two germline ends. The CDR3 is 13 residues long. The CDR3 DNA is TGTGCCAGCAGTGAAGTGGGGGGGGTGGAAGCTTTCTTT. Amino acids: CASSEVGGVEAFF.

Worth noting for this clone: The same CDR3 also results from other DNA sequences found in this sample. The V gene is TRBV5-1, the J gene TRBJ2-1; 9 bases match TRBD2. The V segment lost 2 bases and the J segment 3 bases; nucleotides outside the gene matches: 3. The CDR3 sequence is 15 residues long. The germline gives CDR1 SGHRS, CDR2 YFSETQ. The CDR3 bases are TGCGCCAGCAGCTTAGGCGGGAGGGGCTACAATGAGCAGTTCTTC. This translates into CASSLGGRGYNEQFF.